Listed below are T cell receptor beta chains from one sample, sequenced in a study of T cell repertoires in cytomegalovirus infection. MiXCR was run by TCRdb on the reads, yielding one entry per CDR3 protein. The profile shows 100,000 to 150,000 distinct CDR3 sequences, 20% to 30% of them singletons. No antigen has been identified for these receptors. The sequenced sample consisted of PBMCs, sequenced either directly or after in vitro stimulation (not recorded which). The source is a human donor in good health (CMV status not recorded). Some clones in this sample may be carry-over from other donors' samples. The CDR3 runs from the conserved cysteine through the conserved F or W. A D gene is named only where the DNA matches it firmly. Clone size is given for some rows only: seen once, a few or many times, or a class if the clone is expanded.

size	D	V	J	DNA	CDR3
NA	NA	TRBV6-8	TRBJ2-5	TGTGCCAGCAGTTACCACAGGCTGGGGGAGACCCAGTACTTC	CASSYHRLGETQYF
many	NA	TRBV6-5	TRBJ1-1	TGTGCCAGCAGTACCAGGGACCGAAGCACTGAAGCTTTCTTT	CASSTRDRSTEAFF
NA	NA	TRBV19	TRBJ2-5	TGTGCCAGTAGTATAGATTCTACACACAAAGAGACCCAGTACTTC	CASSIDSTHKETQYF
few	NA	TRBV19	TRBJ1-5	TGTGCCAGTAGTATAGGCCGGCAGGGCGGCAATCAGCCCCAGCATTTT	CASSIGRQGGNQPQHF
NA	NA	TRBV28	TRBJ2-5	TGTGCCAGCAGTGTTCAAAGGACCCTCTCAGGGACCCAGTACTTC	CASSVQRTLSGTQYF
few	NA	TRBV19	TRBJ2-7	TGTGCCAGTAGTCACCGGGGGAGAGGGCCCGAGCAGTACTTC	CASSHRGRGPEQYF
NA	TRBD1	TRBV6-2/TRBV6-3	TRBJ2-7	TGTGCCAGCAGTAACCACGGGACAGGGTCCTACGAGCAGTACTTC	CASSNHGTGSYEQYF
NA	TRBD2	TRBV4-1	TRBJ2-7	TGCGCCAGCAGCCAAGCAGGGACTAGCGGGAGTTACGAGCAGTACTTC	CASSQAGTSGSYEQYF
NA	NA	TRBV5-1	TRBJ1-1	TGCGCCAGCAGCTTGGGAATTGGGAACACTGAAGCTTTCTTT	CASSLGIGNTEAFF
many	TRBD2	TRBV7-2	TRBJ2-4	TGTGCCAGCAGCTTAGCGGGGACTAGCGGGAGGGCCCGACCCCTAGCCAAAAACATTCAGTACTTC	CASSLAGTSGRARPLAKNIQYF
NA	TRBD2	TRBV7-2	TRBJ2-5	TGTGCCAGCAGCTTATTGGCTAGCGGGACCCAAGAGACCCAGTACTTC	CASSLLASGTQETQYF
NA	NA	TRBV19	TRBJ2-6	TGTGCCAGTAGTCGCGGTGGTTTGAACTCTGGGGCCAACGTCCTGACTTTC	CASSRGGLNSGANVLTF
many	NA	TRBV15	TRBJ2-7	TGTGCCACCAGCAGCGACAGGCACAGGGACGAGCAGTACTTC	CATSSDRHRDEQYF
many	NA	TRBV7-9	TRBJ1-4	TGTGCCAGCAGCTACTTGAATGAAAAACTGTTTTTT	CASSYLNEKLFF
few	TRBD2	TRBV29-1	TRBJ2-2	TGCAGCGTTGTTCTAGCGGGAGGGTCCGGGGAGCTGTTTTTT	CSVVLAGGSGELFF
NA	NA	TRBV4-3	TRBJ2-5	TGCGCCAGCAGCCAAGAGGTTGCCTGGCAAGAGACCCAGTACTTC	CASSQEVAWQETQYF
NA	NA	TRBV27	TRBJ2-1	TGTGCCAGCAGTTTTCAAAGCTTTAGCTCCTACAATGAGCAGTTCTTC	CASSFQSFSSYNEQFF
many	TRBD1	TRBV2	TRBJ1-2	TGTGCCAGCAGTATGGGACAGGGGGGAAATGGCTACACCTTC	CASSMGQGGNGYTF
NA	NA	TRBV28	TRBJ1-1	TGTGCCAGCACACCGGGACTAAGGACCGAAGCTTTCTTT	CASTPGLRTEAFF
many	TRBD1	TRBV7-6	TRBJ1-1	TGTGCCAGCAGCTTGGCCCCCCCAGGGGGTAACACTGAAGCTTTCTTT	CASSLAPPGGNTEAFF
NA	NA	TRBV7-9	TRBJ2-3	TGTGCCAGCAGCGCGACCGGGCTCCCGCTAAACACAGATACGCAGTATTTT	CASSATGLPLNTDTQYF
NA	TRBD1	TRBV5-4	TRBJ2-7	TGTGCCAGCAGCTCCGTTAGACAGGGCCTCTCCTACGAGCAGTACTTC	CASSSVRQGLSYEQYF
NA	NA	TRBV29-1	TRBJ1-2	TGCAGCGTTGAAGACAGGGTTGGCTACACCTTC	CSVEDRVGYTF
NA	TRBD2	TRBV19	TRBJ2-6	TGTGCCAGTAGACCTAGCGGATACTCTGGGGCCAACGTCCTGACTTTC	CASRPSGYSGANVLTF
many	TRBD2	TRBV24-1	TRBJ2-3	TGTGCCACCAGTGAGAAGAGATTAGCGGGAGGGCTCACAGATACGCAGTATTTT	CATSEKRLAGGLTDTQYF
many	NA	TRBV7-2	TRBJ1-2	TGTGCCAGCAGCTTAGCGCGGGAGAATGGCTACACCTTC	CASSLARENGYTF
NA	TRBD1	TRBV10-3	TRBJ2-7	TGTGCCATCAGCGAACTGGCGGGACAGGGGCCCCGAAAGAGATCCTACGAGCAGTACTTC	CAISELAGQGPRKRSYEQYF
NA	NA	TRBV4-1	TRBJ2-2	TGCGCCAGCAGCCAAGTCCCGGGACCGAACACCGGGGAGCTGTTTTTT	CASSQVPGPNTGELFF
NA	NA	TRBV30	TRBJ2-5	TGTGCCTGGAGTGCCGGGACACTCCAAGAGACCCAGTACTTC	CAWSAGTLQETQYF
NA	NA	TRBV28	TRBJ1-2	TGTGCCAGCAACGAGGCGATGGATGGCTACACCTTC	CASNEAMDGYTF
NA	NA	TRBV27	TRBJ2-3	TGTGCCAGCAGCATTCGAAAGTTAGGACTCAACCCCACAGATACGCAGTATTTT	CASSIRKLGLNPTDTQYF
NA	NA	TRBV19	TRBJ1-5	TGTGCCAGTACCCCCCTCGACTATAGCAATCAGCCCCAGCATTTT	CASTPLDYSNQPQHF
few	TRBD1	TRBV20-1	TRBJ1-3	TGCAGTGCTAGCCCCCCGGGCAGGGGGACTACTGGAAACACCATATATTTT	CSASPPGRGTTGNTIYF
few	TRBD2	TRBV11-1	TRBJ2-3	TGTGCCAGCAGCTTTGCGGGAGGTTCAGATACGCAGTATTTT	CASSFAGGSDTQYF
few	TRBD1	TRBV24-1	TRBJ2-1	TGTGCCACCAGTGATTTGGGACAGGGGTTTACCTACAATGAGCAGTTCTTC	CATSDLGQGFTYNEQFF
NA	NA	TRBV29-1	TRBJ1-1	TGCAGCGCCGACCTCGACAGTGACACTGAAGCTTTCTTT	CSADLDSDTEAFF
many	NA	TRBV7-2	TRBJ2-7	TGTGCCAGCAGCATACGTGACGCCTACGAGCAGTACTTC	CASSIRDAYEQYF
few	NA	TRBV7-9	TRBJ1-3	TGTGCCAGCAGCTCGGGCTGGGGGGACACCATATATTTT	CASSSGWGDTIYF
few	NA	TRBV18	TRBJ2-7	TGTGCCAGCTCATCCTCTTCCTACGAGCAGTACTTC	CASSSSSYEQYF
few	NA	TRBV7-2	TRBJ2-2	TGTGCCAGCAGCTTAGATCGAGCGGGGGAGCTGTTTTTT	CASSLDRAGELFF
few	NA	TRBV5-1	TRBJ2-1	TGCGCCAGCAGGGTGGACTGGGGTGAGCAGTTCTTC	CASRVDWGEQFF
few	TRBD2	TRBV12-3/TRBV12-4	TRBJ2-3	TGTGCCAGCAGTTTAGGTGGTAGCGGGCGCACAGATACGCAGTATTTT	CASSLGGSGRTDTQYF
NA	NA	TRBV19	TRBJ2-5	TGTGCCAGTAGTATCGAGAGCGGGCAAGAGACCCAGTACTTC	CASSIESGQETQYF
NA	TRBD1	TRBV19	TRBJ2-1	TGTGCCAGTAGGGCCCTGGGGACAGCTTACAATGAGCAGTTCTTC	CASRALGTAYNEQFF
NA	TRBD2	TRBV6-2/TRBV6-3	TRBJ2-6	TGTGCCAGCAGTTACCAGAGACTAGCGGGAGCTTCTGGGGCCAACGTCCTGACTTTC	CASSYQRLAGASGANVLTF
NA	NA	TRBV5-6	TRBJ1-2	TGTGCCAGCAGCCGTGGGGCAGGGAACTATGGCTACACCTTC	CASSRGAGNYGYTF
many	NA	TRBV6-2/TRBV6-3	TRBJ2-3	TGTGCCAGCAGTTACCGCGACGTGTATAGCACAGATACGCAGTATTTT	CASSYRDVYSTDTQYF
many	TRBD2	TRBV7-2	TRBJ2-1	TGTGCCAGCACCCAAAGTTCCACGGGAGGGACGAATGAGCAGTTCTTC	CASTQSSTGGTNEQFF
few	TRBD2	TRBV6-5	TRBJ2-3	TGTGCCAGCAGAGCCGTAGCGGGATGGAATACGCAGTATTTT	CASRAVAGWNTQYF
few	NA	TRBV29-1	TRBJ2-1	TGCAGCGCCGGGACCCAATCCTACAATGAGCAGTTCTTC	CSAGTQSYNEQFF
many	NA	TRBV4-2	TRBJ2-1	TGTGCCAGCAGCCAAGATCGAGGCGGGACCGGCCATGAGCAGTTCTTC	CASSQDRGGTGHEQFF
few	NA	TRBV6-6	TRBJ1-6	TGTGCCAGCAGGCCGGGGCCGAGCGATTCACCCCTCCACTTT	CASRPGPSDSPLHF
few	TRBD2	TRBV12-5	TRBJ2-2	TGTGCTAGTGCCGATGGACTAGCGGGAGGGTTCGGCACCGGGGAGCTGTTTTTT	CASADGLAGGFGTGELFF
many	NA	TRBV7-2	TRBJ1-3	TGTGCCAGCAGTTTGGGAGGGGACACCATATATTTT	CASSLGGDTIYF
NA	TRBD2	TRBV12-3/TRBV12-4	TRBJ2-3	TGTGCCAGCAGTTTAATGGCGCTAGCGGGAGATACGCAGTATTTT	CASSLMALAGDTQYF